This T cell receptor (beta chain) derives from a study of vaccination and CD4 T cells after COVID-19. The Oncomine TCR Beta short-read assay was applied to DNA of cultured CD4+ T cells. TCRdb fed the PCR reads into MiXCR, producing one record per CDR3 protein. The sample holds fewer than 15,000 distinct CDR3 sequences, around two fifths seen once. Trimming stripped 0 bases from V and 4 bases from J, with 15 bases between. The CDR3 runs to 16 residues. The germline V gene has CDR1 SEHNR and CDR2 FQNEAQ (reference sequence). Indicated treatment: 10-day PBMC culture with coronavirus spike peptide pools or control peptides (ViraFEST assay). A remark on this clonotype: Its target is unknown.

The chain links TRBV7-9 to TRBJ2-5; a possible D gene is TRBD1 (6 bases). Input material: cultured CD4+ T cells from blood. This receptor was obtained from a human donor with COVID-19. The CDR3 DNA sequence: TGTGCCAGCAGCTTAGCGCAGGGGAGTAAAGCAGAGACCCAGTACTTC. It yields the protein CASSLAQGSKAETQYF.